This is a list of T cell receptor beta chains from one sample in a study of vaccination effects on CD4 cells after COVID-19. The table came from immunoSEQ multiplex PCR; TCRdb's copy has only in-frame clones and leaves some out. The sample consists of around 29,000 clones, approximately 71% of them appearing once. Which antigens these TCRs recognize remains unknown. Here the sequenced sample was CD4+ T cells from PBMCs cultured with HCoV-NL63 spike peptides, taken after COVID-19 vaccination. The receptors shown here come from a human donor who received a COVID-19 vaccine. The CDR3 runs from the conserved cysteine through the conserved F or W. D genes are given only for firm matches. Some rows have no size entry. The others give once, few or many, or a class for an expanded clone.

v_gene	abundance	d_gene	len	j_gene	CDR3aa	CDR3nt
TRBV11-2	NA	NA	15	TRBJ1-1	CASSPRQYVNTEAFF	TGTGCCAGCAGCCCCAGACAGTATGTGAACACTGAAGCTTTCTTT
TRBV29-1	once	TRBD1	12	TRBJ2-7	CSVGKTGIEQYF	TGCAGCGTCGGGAAGACAGGGATTGAGCAGTACTTC
TRBV5-1	NA	TRBD2	15	TRBJ2-3	CASSFSGGTTDTQYF	TGCGCCAGCAGCTTCAGCGGGGGGACCACAGATACGCAGTATTTT
TRBV5-1	once	NA	13	TRBJ2-3	CASSLKGPDTQYF	TGCGCCAGCAGCTTGAAGGGCCCCGATACGCAGTATTTT
TRBV29-1	NA	TRBD2	13	TRBJ2-5	CSVLPGLGETQYF	TGCAGCGTTTTACCGGGACTAGGAGAGACCCAGTACTTC
TRBV29-1	few	NA	12	TRBJ1-1	CSVQQTNTEAFF	TGCAGCGTTCAGCAGACGAACACTGAAGCTTTCTTT
TRBV2	NA	TRBD2	17	TRBJ2-7	CASSDTGTSGLTYEQYF	TGTGCCAGCAGTGATACGGGCACTAGCGGTCTGACCTACGAGCAGTACTTC
TRBV28	NA	TRBD1	14	TRBJ1-2	CASKTGAGGYGYTF	TGTGCCAGCAAAACGGGGGCAGGGGGCTATGGCTACACCTTC
TRBV30	NA	NA	14	TRBJ1-1	CAWSGEGLNTEAFF	TGTGCCTGGAGTGGAGAGGGGCTGAACACTGAAGCTTTCTTT
TRBV7-9	once	NA	12	TRBJ2-5	CASDRLRETQYF	TGTGCCAGCGATCGGCTAAGAGAGACCCAGTACTTC
TRBV20-1	NA	NA	15	TRBJ2-7	CSASLLGLRVNEQYF	TGCAGTGCTAGTTTACTGGGACTTCGGGTTAACGAGCAGTACTTC
TRBV6-6	NA	TRBD1	15	TRBJ1-2	CASSYSPGTEYGYTF	TGTGCCAGCAGTTACTCCCCCGGGACAGAGTATGGCTACACCTTC
TRBV29-1	NA	TRBD2	12	TRBJ2-1	CSVDGEGNEQFF	TGCAGCGTTGATGGGGAGGGGAATGAGCAGTTCTTC
TRBV11-3	NA	NA	14	TRBJ1-6	CASSLRGEGSPLHF	TGTGCCAGCAGCTTGCGGGGAGAAGGTTCACCCCTCCACTTT
TRBV6-2/TRBV6-3	NA	NA	12	TRBJ2-5	CASSPTDETQYF	TGTGCCAGCAGTCCGACAGACGAGACCCAGTACTTC
TRBV10-3	NA	TRBD1	15	TRBJ1-1	CAISRGQAMNTEAFF	TGTGCCATCAGTAGGGGACAGGCGATGAACACTGAAGCTTTCTTT
TRBV7-9	NA	NA	16	TRBJ2-3	CASSANPTRGADTQYF	TGTGCCAGCAGCGCCAACCCGACTAGGGGGGCCGATACGCAGTATTTT
TRBV6-5	NA	NA	16	TRBJ1-4	CASSYTGHPTNEKLFF	TGTGCCAGCAGTTACACGGGACATCCAACTAATGAAAAACTGTTTTTT
TRBV3-1/TRBV3-2	NA	NA	14	TRBJ2-3	CASSQGGGRDTQYF	TGTGCCAGCAGCCAAGGAGGTGGTCGCGATACGCAGTATTTT
TRBV7-9	few	NA	14	TRBJ1-5	CASSFRTSDQPQHF	TGTGCCAGCAGCTTCCGGACCTCGGATCAGCCCCAGCATTTT
TRBV12-3/TRBV12-4	NA	NA	11	TRBJ1-2	CASSFDYGYTF	TGTGCCAGCAGTTTCGACTATGGCTACACCTTC
TRBV19	few	NA	15	TRBJ1-5	CASSRDRLSNQPQHF	TGTGCCAGTAGCCGCGACAGGCTCAGCAATCAGCCCCAGCATTTT
TRBV5-1	NA	NA	15	TRBJ2-5	CASSLAAGSQETQYF	TGCGCCAGCAGCTTGGCCGCCGGGAGCCAAGAGACCCAGTACTTC
TRBV19	NA	NA	16	TRBJ2-2	CASSIYSPLNTGELFF	TGTGCCAGTAGTATCTACAGCCCATTGAACACCGGGGAGCTGTTTTTT
TRBV24-1	NA	TRBD1	14	TRBJ2-5	CATTDRGNPETQYF	TGTGCCACAACGGACAGGGGCAATCCAGAGACCCAGTACTTC
TRBV18	NA	NA	14	TRBJ1-1	CASSLQVQNTEAFF	TGTGCCAGCTCACTACAGGTTCAGAACACTGAAGCTTTCTTT
TRBV3-1/TRBV3-2	NA	TRBD2	16	TRBJ2-2	CASSHSLLAGDGELFF	TGTGCCAGCAGCCATTCTCTTCTAGCGGGAGACGGGGAGCTGTTTTTT
TRBV28	NA	NA	12	TRBJ2-1	CASSLSVGRVFF	TGTGCCAGCAGTTTATCAGTCGGCAGGGTGTTCTTC
TRBV5-1	NA	TRBD2	17	TRBJ2-3	CASSSGTSGQYTDTQYF	TGCGCCAGCAGCTCCGGGACTAGCGGGCAATACACAGATACGCAGTATTTT
TRBV12-2	NA	NA	17	TRBJ1-1	CASRSARDRVGDTEAFF	TGTGCAAGTCGCTCAGCCCGGGACAGGGTCGGAGACACTGAAGCTTTCTTT
TRBV10-3	NA	NA	16	TRBJ2-1	CAISVDREVLYNEQFF	TGTGCCATCAGTGTAGATCGAGAGGTCCTGTACAATGAGCAGTTCTTC
TRBV3-1/TRBV3-2	NA	TRBD1	14	TRBJ1-1	CASSRGTGGTEAFF	TGTGCCAGCAGCCGGGGGACAGGGGGCACTGAAGCTTTCTTT
TRBV5-1	NA	TRBD1	16	TRBJ2-2	CASSLAHRGDTGELFF	TGCGCCAGCAGCTTGGCCCACAGGGGGGACACCGGGGAGCTGTTTTTT
TRBV19	NA	NA	13	TRBJ2-7	CAGYPPMGWEQYF	TGTGCCGGATACCCCCCAATGGGCTGGGAGCAGTACTTC
TRBV9	NA	TRBD2	15	TRBJ2-3	CASTPSGARTDTQYF	TGTGCCAGCACTCCTAGCGGGGCCCGCACAGATACGCAGTATTTT
TRBV12-3/TRBV12-4	NA	NA	13	TRBJ2-2	CASSLGYTGELFF	TGTGCCAGCAGTTTGGGTTACACCGGGGAGCTGTTTTTT
TRBV29-1	NA	NA	17	TRBJ2-5	CSGAIITGTQLRETQYF	TGCAGCGGTGCAATTATTACCGGGACCCAGCTTCGAGAGACCCAGTACTTC
TRBV5-5	NA	NA	16	TRBJ2-5	CASSLSSGGLGETQYF	TGTGCCAGCAGCTTGAGTAGTGGGGGGTTAGGGGAGACCCAGTACTTC
TRBV7-9	NA	TRBD1	15	TRBJ1-6	CASSSTGEMGSPLHF	TGTGCCAGCAGCTCCACAGGGGAGATGGGTTCACCCCTCCACTTT
TRBV27	NA	NA	12	TRBJ1-4	CASSLVGGKLFF	TGTGCCAGCAGTTTAGTAGGCGGAAAACTGTTTTTT
TRBV10-3	NA	NA	14	TRBJ1-2	CAISESVGAYGYTF	TGTGCCATCAGTGAGTCGGTAGGGGCGTATGGCTACACCTTC
TRBV6-5	few	TRBD1	14	TRBJ1-2	CASTEGASNYGYTF	TGTGCCAGCACCGAGGGGGCCTCTAACTATGGCTACACCTTC
TRBV9	NA	NA	14	TRBJ2-3	CASSQAGSTDTQYF	TGTGCCAGCAGCCAAGCGGGTTCCACAGATACGCAGTATTTT
TRBV12-3/TRBV12-4	NA	TRBD1	13	TRBJ2-5	CASSQTGAKTQYF	TGTGCCAGCAGCCAGACAGGGGCAAAGACCCAGTACTTC
TRBV25-1	NA	NA	16	TRBJ1-5	CASSGVKGYSNQPQHF	TGTGCCAGCAGCGGCGTGAAGGGATATAGCAATCAGCCCCAGCATTTT
TRBV18	NA	TRBD1	15	TRBJ2-3	CASSLTGGEADTQYF	TGTGCCAGCTCACTGACAGGGGGCGAGGCAGATACGCAGTATTTT